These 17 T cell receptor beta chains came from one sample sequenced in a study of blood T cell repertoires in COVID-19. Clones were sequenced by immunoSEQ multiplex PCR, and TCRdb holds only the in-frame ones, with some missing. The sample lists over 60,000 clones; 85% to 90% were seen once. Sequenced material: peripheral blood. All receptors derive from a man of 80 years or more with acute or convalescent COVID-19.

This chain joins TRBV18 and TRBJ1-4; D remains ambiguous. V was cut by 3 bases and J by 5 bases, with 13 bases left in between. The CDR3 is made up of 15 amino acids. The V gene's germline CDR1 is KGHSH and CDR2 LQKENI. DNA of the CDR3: TGTGCCAGCTCACCGTCGTGGCAGGCAAATGAAAAACTGTTTTTT. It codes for CASSPSWQANEKLFF.

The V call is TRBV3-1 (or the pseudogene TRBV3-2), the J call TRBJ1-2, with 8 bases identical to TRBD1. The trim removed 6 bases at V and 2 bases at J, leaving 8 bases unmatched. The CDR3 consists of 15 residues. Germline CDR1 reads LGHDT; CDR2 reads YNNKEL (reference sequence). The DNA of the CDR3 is TGTGCCAGCAGTCTCGGACAGGGCTCGAACTATGGCTACACCTTC. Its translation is CASSLGQGSNYGYTF.

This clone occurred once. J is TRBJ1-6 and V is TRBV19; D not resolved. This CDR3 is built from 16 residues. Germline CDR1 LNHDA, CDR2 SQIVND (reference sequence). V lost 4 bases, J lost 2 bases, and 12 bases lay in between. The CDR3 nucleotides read TGTGCCAGTAGTAGTGATTCGAGAACCTATAATTCACCCCTCCACTTT. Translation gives CASSSDSRTYNSPLHF.

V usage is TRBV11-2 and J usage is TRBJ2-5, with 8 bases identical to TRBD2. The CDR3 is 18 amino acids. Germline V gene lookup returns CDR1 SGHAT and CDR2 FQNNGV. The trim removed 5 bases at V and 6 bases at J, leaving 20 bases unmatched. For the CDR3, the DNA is TGTGCCAGCAGCCCCACACGGGGGGGGCAGGGGACTAAAAAGACCCAGTACTTC. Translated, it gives CASSPTRGGQGTKKTQYF.

The CDR3 sequence is CASSIGGTANQPQHF. The CDR3 DNA is TGTGCCAGTAGTATAGGGGGGACAGCGAATCAGCCCCAGCATTTT. The rearrangement links TRBV19 to TRBJ1-5; 7 bases line up with TRBD1. CDR1 and CDR2 from the germline V gene are LNHDA and SQIVND (reference sequence). V shed 1 base and J 4 bases; nucleotides not matched to a gene: 4. CDR3 length equals 15 residues. Using reference TRBV19 and TRBJ1-5 for the parts outside the CDR3, the full variable domain is DGGITQSPKYLFRKEGQNVTLSCEQNLNHDAMYWYRQDPGQGLRLIYYSQIVNDFQKGDIAEGYSVSREKKESFPLTVTSAQKNPTAFYLCASSIGGTANQPQHFGDGTRLSIL.

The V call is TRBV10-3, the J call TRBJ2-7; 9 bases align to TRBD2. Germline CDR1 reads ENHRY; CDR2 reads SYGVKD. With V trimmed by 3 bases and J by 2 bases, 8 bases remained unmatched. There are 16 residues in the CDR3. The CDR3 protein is CAISEGTSRTPYEQYF. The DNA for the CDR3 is TGTGCCATCAGTGAAGGGACTAGCAGGACCCCCTACGAGCAGTACTTC.

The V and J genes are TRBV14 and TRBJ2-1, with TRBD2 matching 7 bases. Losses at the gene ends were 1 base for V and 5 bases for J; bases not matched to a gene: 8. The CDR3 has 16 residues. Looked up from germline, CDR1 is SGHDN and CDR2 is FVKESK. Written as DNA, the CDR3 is TGTGCCAGCAGCCAAGTTGGAGGGAGGGTGAACAATGAGCAGTTCTTC. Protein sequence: CASSQVGGRVNNEQFF.

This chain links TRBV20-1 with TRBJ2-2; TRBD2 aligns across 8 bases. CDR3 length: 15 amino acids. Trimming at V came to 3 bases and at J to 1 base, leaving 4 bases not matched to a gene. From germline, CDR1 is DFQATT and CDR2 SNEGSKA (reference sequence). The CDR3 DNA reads TGCAGTGCTAGTAAACTAGCGGAGAACACCGGGGAGCTGTTTTTT. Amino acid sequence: CSASKLAENTGELFF.

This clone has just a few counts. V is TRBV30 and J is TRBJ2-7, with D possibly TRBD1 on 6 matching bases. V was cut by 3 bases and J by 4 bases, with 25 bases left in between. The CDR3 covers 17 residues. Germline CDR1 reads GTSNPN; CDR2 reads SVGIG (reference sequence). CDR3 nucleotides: TGTGCCTGGAGCTTTGGCTTTACCGGACAGTTATCGTACGAGCAGTACTTC. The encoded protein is CAWSFGFTGQLSYEQYF.

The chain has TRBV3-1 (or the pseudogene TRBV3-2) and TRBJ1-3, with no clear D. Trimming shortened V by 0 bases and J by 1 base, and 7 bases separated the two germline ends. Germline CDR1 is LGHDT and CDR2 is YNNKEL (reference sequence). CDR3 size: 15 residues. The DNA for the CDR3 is TGTGCCAGCAGCCAAGACGTTATTTCTGGAAACACCATATATTTT. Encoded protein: CASSQDVISGNTIYF.

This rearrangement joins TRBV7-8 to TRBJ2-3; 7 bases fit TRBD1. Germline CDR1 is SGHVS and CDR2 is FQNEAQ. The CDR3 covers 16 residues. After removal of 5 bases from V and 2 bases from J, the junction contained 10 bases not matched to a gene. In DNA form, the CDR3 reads TGTGCCAGCAGCGTCCCGGGACAGCAGTACACAGATACGCAGTATTTT. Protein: CASSVPGQQYTDTQYF.

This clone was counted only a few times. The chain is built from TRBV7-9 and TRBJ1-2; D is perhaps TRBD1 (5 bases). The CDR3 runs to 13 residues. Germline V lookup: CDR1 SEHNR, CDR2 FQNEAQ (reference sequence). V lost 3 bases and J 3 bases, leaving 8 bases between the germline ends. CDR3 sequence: CASSLTAYYGYTF. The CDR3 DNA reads TGTGCCAGCAGCTTGACAGCTTACTATGGCTACACCTTC.

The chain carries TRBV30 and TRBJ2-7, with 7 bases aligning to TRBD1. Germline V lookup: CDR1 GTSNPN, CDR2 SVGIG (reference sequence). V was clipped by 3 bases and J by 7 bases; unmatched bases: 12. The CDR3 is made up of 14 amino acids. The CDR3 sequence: CAWRMTGNPGEQYF. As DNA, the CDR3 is TGTGCCTGGAGGATGACAGGGAATCCAGGGGAGCAGTACTTC.

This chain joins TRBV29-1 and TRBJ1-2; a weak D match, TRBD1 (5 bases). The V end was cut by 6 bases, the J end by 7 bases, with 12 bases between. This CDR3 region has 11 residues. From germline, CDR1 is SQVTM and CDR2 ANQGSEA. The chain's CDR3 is CSVIYRSGYTF. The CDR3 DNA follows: TGCAGCGTGATTTACAGGAGTGGCTACACCTTC. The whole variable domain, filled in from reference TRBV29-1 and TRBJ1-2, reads SAVISQKPSRDICQRGTSLTIQCQVDSQVTMMFWYRQQPGQSLTLIATANQGSEATYESGFVIDKFPISRPNLTFSTLTVSNMSPEDSSIYLCSVIYRSGYTFGSGTRLTVV.

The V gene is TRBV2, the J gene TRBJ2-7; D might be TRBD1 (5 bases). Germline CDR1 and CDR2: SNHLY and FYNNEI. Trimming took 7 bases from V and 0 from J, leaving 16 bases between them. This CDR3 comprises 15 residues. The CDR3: CASTRGISSSYEQYF. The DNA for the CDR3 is TGTGCCAGCACTAGGGGCATCTCCAGCTCCTACGAGCAGTACTTC.

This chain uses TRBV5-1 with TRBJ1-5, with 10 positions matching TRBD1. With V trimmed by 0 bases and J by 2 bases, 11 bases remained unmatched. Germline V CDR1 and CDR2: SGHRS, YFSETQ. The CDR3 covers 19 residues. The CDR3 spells CASSLGPTGGASGNQPQHF. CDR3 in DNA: TGCGCCAGCAGCTTGGGACCGACAGGGGGCGCTTCTGGCAATCAGCCCCAGCATTTT.

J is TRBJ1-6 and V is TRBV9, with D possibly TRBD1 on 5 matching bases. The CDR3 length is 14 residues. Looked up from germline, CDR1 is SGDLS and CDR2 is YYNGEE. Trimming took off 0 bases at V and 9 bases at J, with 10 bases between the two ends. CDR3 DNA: TGTGCCAGCAGCGTAGGTCCAGGGATTTCACCCCTCCACTTT. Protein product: CASSVGPGISPLHF.